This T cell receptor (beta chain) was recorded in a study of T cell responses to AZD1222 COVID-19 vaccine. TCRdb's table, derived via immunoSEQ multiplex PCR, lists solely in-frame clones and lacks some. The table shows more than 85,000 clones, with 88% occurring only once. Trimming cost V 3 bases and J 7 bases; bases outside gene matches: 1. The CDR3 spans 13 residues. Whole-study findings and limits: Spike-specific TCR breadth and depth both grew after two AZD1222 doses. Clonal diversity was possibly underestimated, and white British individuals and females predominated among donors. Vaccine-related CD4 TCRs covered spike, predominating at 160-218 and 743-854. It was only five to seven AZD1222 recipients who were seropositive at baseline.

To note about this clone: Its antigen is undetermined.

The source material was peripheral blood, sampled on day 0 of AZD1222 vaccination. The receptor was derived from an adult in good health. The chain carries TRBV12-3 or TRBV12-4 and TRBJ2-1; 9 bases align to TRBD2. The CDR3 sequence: CASSFSGRNEQFF. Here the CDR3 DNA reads TGTGCCAGCAGTTTCAGCGGGAGGAATGAGCAGTTCTTC.